This TCR beta chain was sequenced during a study of T cell repertoires in cytomegalovirus infection. Germline V gene lookup returns CDR1 DFQATT and CDR2 SNEGSKA (reference sequence). The CDR3 spans 13 residues. V was trimmed by 6 bases and J by 8 bases, leaving 19 bases between them. TCRdb fed the reads into MiXCR, producing one record per CDR3 protein. Altogether some 350,000 distinct CDR3 sequences are present, around a sixth being singletons, with the ten largest covering 7.5% to 9%. This clonotype has at least ten counts. The material sequenced was PBMCs. The TCR comes from a human donor in good health (CMV status not recorded). Some clones in this sample may be carry-over from other donors' samples. The rearrangement links TRBV20-1 to TRBJ1-2; D perhaps matches TRBD1 (6 bases). In DNA form, the CDR3 reads TGCAGTGCGCCGACTTCTTACAGGGACGGCTACACCTTC. Translated: CSAPTSYRDGYTF.